The rows below give T cell receptor beta chains drawn from one sample of a study of control samples from healthy donors and cancer patients. Data came from immunoSEQ multiplex PCR; TCRdb stores just in-frame clones and leaves some out. The profile shows tens of thousands of clones, 70% to 90% of them singletons. The material sequenced was blood. Every receptor here comes from a man over 45 in good health. Each CDR3 is given with its conserved first and last residue. A D gene is named only where the DNA matches it firmly. Clone sizes are given selectively: once, few, many, or a class where the clone is expanded.

size	J	V	D	DNA	CDR3
NA	TRBJ1-1	TRBV10-2	TRBD1	TGCGCCAGCAGCGGGACAGGGGTGAACACTGAAGCTTTCTTT	CASSGTGVNTEAFF
NA	TRBJ1-1	TRBV11-2	TRBD1	TGTGCCAGCAGCTTTTTAACCCACCAGGGGGGCACTGAAGCTTTCTTT	CASSFLTHQGGTEAFF
NA	TRBJ1-5	TRBV7-9	NA	TGTGCCAGCAGCTTGTCTATTACCACCCAGCCCCAGCATTTT	CASSLSITTQPQHF
NA	TRBJ1-2	TRBV5-4	NA	TGTGCCAGCAGCTTGGTGGGGACGAACGGCTACACCTTC	CASSLVGTNGYTF
NA	TRBJ1-1	TRBV10-3	NA	TGTGCCTCCAGGGCGGTAGGGTCCGACACTGAAGCTTTCTTT	CASRAVGSDTEAFF
NA	TRBJ2-3	TRBV5-5	TRBD1	TGTGCCAGCAGCTTCCTTACAGGGGCCACAGATACGCAGTATTTT	CASSFLTGATDTQYF
NA	TRBJ1-5	TRBV5-8	NA	TGTGCCAGCAGCGAAGGGAGGTCCAGCAATCAGCCCCAGCATTTT	CASSEGRSSNQPQHF
NA	TRBJ2-2	TRBV12-3/TRBV12-4	NA	TGTGCCAGCAGAGGACAGTACACCGGGGAGCTGTTTTTT	CASRGQYTGELFF
few	TRBJ2-5	TRBV5-1	NA	TGCGCCAGCAGCTTGACAGGGAATCAAGAGACCCAGTACTTC	CASSLTGNQETQYF
NA	TRBJ1-6	TRBV27	NA	TGTGCCAGCAGAGACAGGAGTAATTCACCCCTCCACTTT	CASRDRSNSPLHF
NA	TRBJ1-1	TRBV30	TRBD1	TGTGCCTGGAGGGGGACAGGGGACTCTGAAGCTTTCTTT	CAWRGTGDSEAFF
once	TRBJ1-2	TRBV2	NA	TGTGCCAGCGGCACCGGAATAGCTAACTATGGCTACACCTTC	CASGTGIANYGYTF
NA	TRBJ1-1	TRBV11-2	TRBD1	TGTGCCAGCAGCTTGGGGGACAGCCCTGAAGCTTTCTTT	CASSLGDSPEAFF
once	TRBJ1-1	TRBV12-3/TRBV12-4	NA	TGTGCCAGCAGTTTGAGGGGGGACACTGAAGCTTTCTTT	CASSLRGDTEAFF
NA	TRBJ2-1	TRBV3-1/TRBV3-2	NA	TGTGCCAGCAGCCAGGCCCTGACGGGGAACAATGAGCAGTTCTTC	CASSQALTGNNEQFF
NA	TRBJ1-1	TRBV7-2	NA	TGTGCCAGCAGCTTAGCGGGGGAGCTTGGAGCTTTCTTT	CASSLAGELGAFF
once	TRBJ2-1	TRBV7-2	NA	TGTGCCAGCAGCTTAGTGCAGGGCGCCTACAATGAGCAGTTCTTC	CASSLVQGAYNEQFF
NA	TRBJ2-7	TRBV2	NA	TGTGCCAGCAGGATACAAGGAGGAGCCTACGAGCAGTACTTC	CASRIQGGAYEQYF
NA	TRBJ1-2	TRBV25-1	NA	TGTGCCAGCAGTGACACCTATGGCTACACCTTC	CASSDTYGYTF
once	TRBJ1-3	TRBV10-3	NA	TGTGCCATCAGTGAGTGGAGGGATGGAAACACCATATATTTT	CAISEWRDGNTIYF
NA	TRBJ1-2	TRBV5-4	NA	TGTGCCAGCAGCTTACAGGAGGATTTGTTATATGGCTACACCTTC	CASSLQEDLLYGYTF
NA	TRBJ2-3	TRBV30	TRBD1	TGTGCCTGGAGTGTACAGGGGGGCACAGATACGCAGTATTTT	CAWSVQGGTDTQYF
NA	TRBJ2-7	TRBV10-2	NA	TGCGCCAGCTCGGGTCTTGGGACCGAACCCTACGAGCAGTACTTC	CASSGLGTEPYEQYF
NA	TRBJ2-1	TRBV5-1	TRBD2	TGCGCCAGCACCCCGGGGGGTAGGACCTACAATGAGCAGTTCTTC	CASTPGGRTYNEQFF
NA	TRBJ2-1	TRBV11-2	NA	TGTGCCAGCAGCTTCGGAGGCTACAATGAGCAGTTCTTC	CASSFGGYNEQFF
NA	TRBJ1-2	TRBV27	NA	TGTGCCAGCAGTTTATCGATAACAGCAGGCTATGGCTACACCTTC	CASSLSITAGYGYTF
NA	TRBJ2-3	TRBV6-1	NA	TGTGCCAGCAGTGAATCCGCCTCGGGTGCTACAGATACGCAGTATTTT	CASSESASGATDTQYF
NA	TRBJ2-7	TRBV11-2	TRBD1	TGTGCCAGCAGCTTGGGACAGGGGGGCTCCTACGAGCAGTACTTC	CASSLGQGGSYEQYF
NA	TRBJ2-1	TRBV5-6	TRBD1	TGTGCCAGCAGGGAAGGGACAGGGGGCCGGATTTACAATGAGCAGTTCTTC	CASREGTGGRIYNEQFF
NA	TRBJ1-3	TRBV30	NA	TGTGCCTGGAGTACGACAGGCTACCAGGGAAACACCATATATTTT	CAWSTTGYQGNTIYF
NA	TRBJ2-5	TRBV11-2	NA	TGTGCCAGCAGCCTGACTTTACGCCAAGAGACCCAGTACTTC	CASSLTLRQETQYF
NA	TRBJ1-6	TRBV2	NA	TGTGCCAGCCCGGGACGGTTTTTGTCACCCCTCCACTTT	CASPGRFLSPLHF
NA	TRBJ1-4	TRBV11-2	NA	TGTGCCAGCAGCTTAGGACATGGGGAAAAACTGTTTTTT	CASSLGHGEKLFF
NA	TRBJ2-2	TRBV7-3	TRBD1	TGTGCCAGCAGCCATCAGGGGGCGGCGAACACCGGGGAGCTGTTTTTT	CASSHQGAANTGELFF
few	TRBJ1-5	TRBV5-6	NA	TGTGCCAGCAGCTGGGGCAGGACTAATCAGCCCCAGCATTTT	CASSWGRTNQPQHF
NA	TRBJ2-5	TRBV7-9	NA	TGTGCCAGCAGGCCCTTAATGGGGGATCCCCAAGAGACCCAGTACTTC	CASRPLMGDPQETQYF
NA	TRBJ1-2	TRBV29-1	NA	TGCAGCGTTGAAATGCCAGGGATTAGCGGCTACACCTTC	CSVEMPGISGYTF
NA	TRBJ1-1	TRBV5-1	NA	TGCGCCAGCAGCCCGGGACTGGAGAACACTGAAGCTTTCTTT	CASSPGLENTEAFF
NA	TRBJ2-2	TRBV11-2	NA	TGTGCCAGCGTACTGATGACGCACACCGGGGAGCTGTTTTTT	CASVLMTHTGELFF
NA	TRBJ1-5	TRBV7-8	NA	TGTGCCAGCAGCTTCGGGTTCGGGGGAAATCAGCCCCAGCATTTT	CASSFGFGGNQPQHF
NA	TRBJ2-7	TRBV7-6	NA	TGTGCCAGCAGCCCCCAGGGGGAGGGGACCTACGAGCAGTACTTC	CASSPQGEGTYEQYF
once	TRBJ2-1	TRBV11-3	TRBD2	TGTGCCAGCAGCTTAGAAGGGGCTAGCGGAAATGAGCAGTTCTTC	CASSLEGASGNEQFF
NA	TRBJ2-3	TRBV24-1	NA	TGTGCCACCAGTGATGGGACAAGGATCGGCACAGATACGCAGTATTTT	CATSDGTRIGTDTQYF
NA	TRBJ1-1	TRBV6-1	NA	TGTGCCAGCAGCGAAGTGAAGAACACTGAAGCTTTCTTT	CASSEVKNTEAFF
NA	TRBJ1-2	TRBV6-5	NA	TGTGCCAGCAGTTACGGTGGTAGCAGGGAGGTTGGCTACACCTTC	CASSYGGSREVGYTF
NA	TRBJ1-1	TRBV7-6	NA	TGTGCCAGCAGCCCACAGGGAAGAGTGACGAACACTGAAGCTTTCTTT	CASSPQGRVTNTEAFF
NA	TRBJ2-1	TRBV29-1	NA	TGCAGCGTTGAAGGATTTCGGGCAGGGAACTACAATGAGCAGTTCTTC	CSVEGFRAGNYNEQFF
NA	TRBJ2-3	TRBV5-1	NA	TGCGCCAGCAGCGGGGGGTCGACAGGGCCAGATACGCAGTATTTT	CASSGGSTGPDTQYF